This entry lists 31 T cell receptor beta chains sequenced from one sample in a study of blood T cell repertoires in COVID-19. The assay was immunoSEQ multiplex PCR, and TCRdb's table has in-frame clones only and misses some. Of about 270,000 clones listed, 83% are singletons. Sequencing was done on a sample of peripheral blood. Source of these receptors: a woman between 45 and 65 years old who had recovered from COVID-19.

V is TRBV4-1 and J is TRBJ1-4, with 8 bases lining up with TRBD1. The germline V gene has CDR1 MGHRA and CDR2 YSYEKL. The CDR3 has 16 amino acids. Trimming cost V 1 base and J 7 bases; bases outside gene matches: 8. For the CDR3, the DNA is TGCGCCAGCAGCCAAGGACAGGGGACCCGAAGTGAAAAACTGTTTTTT. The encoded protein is CASSQGQGTRSEKLFF.

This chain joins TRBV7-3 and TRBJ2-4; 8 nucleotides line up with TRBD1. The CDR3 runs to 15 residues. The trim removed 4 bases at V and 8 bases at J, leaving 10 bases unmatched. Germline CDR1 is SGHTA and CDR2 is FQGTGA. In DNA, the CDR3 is TGTGCCAGCAGCTCTCACCCAGGGGGCTGGGACATTCAGTACTTC. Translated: CASSSHPGGWDIQYF. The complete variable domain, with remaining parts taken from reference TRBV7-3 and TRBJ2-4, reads GAGVSQTPSNKVTEKGKYVELRCDPISGHTALYWYRQSLGQGPEFLIYFQGTGAADDSGLPNDRFFAVRPEGSVSTLKIQRTERGDSAVYLCASSSHPGGWDIQYFGAGTRLSVL.

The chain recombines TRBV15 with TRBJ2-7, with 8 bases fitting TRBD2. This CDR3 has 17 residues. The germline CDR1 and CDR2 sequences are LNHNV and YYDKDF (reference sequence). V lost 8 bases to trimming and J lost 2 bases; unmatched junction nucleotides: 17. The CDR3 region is CATRQYPLTSEAYEQYF. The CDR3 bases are TGTGCCACCCGCCAGTACCCTTTGACTAGCGAGGCCTACGAGCAGTACTTC.

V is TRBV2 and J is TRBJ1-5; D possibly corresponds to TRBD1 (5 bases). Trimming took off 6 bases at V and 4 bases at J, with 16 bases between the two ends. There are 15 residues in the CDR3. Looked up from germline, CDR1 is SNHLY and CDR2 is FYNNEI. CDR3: CASSQKGVGNQPQHF. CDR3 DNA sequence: TGTGCCAGCAGCCAAAAAGGGGTTGGGAATCAGCCCCAGCATTTT.

CDR3 coding DNA: TGTGCCAGCAGTCACCCCCCGGGACTAGCGAGCGAGCAGTACTTC. Protein: CASSHPPGLASEQYF. V and J are TRBV7-9 and TRBJ2-7; 10 bases align to TRBD2. Trimming took 6 bases from V and 6 from J; bases not matched to a gene: 11. The CDR3 sequence is 15 residues long. Per the germline V gene, CDR1 is SEHNR and CDR2 is FQNEAQ (reference sequence).

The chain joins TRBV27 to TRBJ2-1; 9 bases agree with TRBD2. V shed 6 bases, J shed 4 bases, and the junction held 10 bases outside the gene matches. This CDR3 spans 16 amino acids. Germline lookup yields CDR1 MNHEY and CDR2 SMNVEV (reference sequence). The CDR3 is CASRTFSGGNYNEQFF. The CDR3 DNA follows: TGTGCCAGCAGGACCTTTAGCGGGGGAAATTACAATGAGCAGTTCTTC.

The DNA for the CDR3 is TGTGCCAGCAGTTGGGGGGAGTACACTGAAGCTTTCTTT. As protein: CASSWGEYTEAFF. The chain links TRBV6-5 to TRBJ1-1, with a weak D call TRBD1 (5 bases). Trimming stripped 4 bases from V and 3 bases from J, with 9 bases between. The germline CDR1 and CDR2 sequences are MNHEY and SVGAGI. This CDR3 has 13 residues.

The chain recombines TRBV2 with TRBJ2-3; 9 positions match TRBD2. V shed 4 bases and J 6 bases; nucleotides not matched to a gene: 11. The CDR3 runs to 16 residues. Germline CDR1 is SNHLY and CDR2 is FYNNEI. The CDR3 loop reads CASSVRSSGSLDTQYF. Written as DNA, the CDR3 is TGTGCCAGCAGTGTTAGGAGTAGCGGGAGTCTGGATACGCAGTATTTT. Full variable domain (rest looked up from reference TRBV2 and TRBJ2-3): EPEVTQTPSHQVTQMGQEVILRCVPISNHLYFYWYRQILGQKVEFLVSFYNNEISEKSEIFDDQFSVERPDGSNFTLKIRSTKLEDSAMYFCASSVRSSGSLDTQYFGPGTRLTVL.

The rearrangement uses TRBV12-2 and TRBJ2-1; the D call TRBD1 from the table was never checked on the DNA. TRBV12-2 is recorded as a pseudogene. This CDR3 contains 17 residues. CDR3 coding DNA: TGTGCAAGTCGCTTAAGGGAAAAGGGGCAGGGAAACAATGAGCAGTTCTTC. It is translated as CASRLREKGQGNNEQFF.

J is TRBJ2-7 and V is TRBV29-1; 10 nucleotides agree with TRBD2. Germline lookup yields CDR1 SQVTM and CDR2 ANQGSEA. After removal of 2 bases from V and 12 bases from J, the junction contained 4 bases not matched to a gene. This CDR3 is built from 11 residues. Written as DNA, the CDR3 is TGCAGCGTTGAAACTAGCGGGGTACCGTACTTC. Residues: CSVETSGVPYF.

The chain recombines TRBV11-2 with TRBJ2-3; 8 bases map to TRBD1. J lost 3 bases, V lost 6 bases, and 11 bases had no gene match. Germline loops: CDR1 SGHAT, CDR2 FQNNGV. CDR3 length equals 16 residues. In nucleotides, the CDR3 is TGTGCCAGCAGTAAACCGGGACAGGACCTAACAGATACGCAGTATTTT. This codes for CASSKPGQDLTDTQYF.

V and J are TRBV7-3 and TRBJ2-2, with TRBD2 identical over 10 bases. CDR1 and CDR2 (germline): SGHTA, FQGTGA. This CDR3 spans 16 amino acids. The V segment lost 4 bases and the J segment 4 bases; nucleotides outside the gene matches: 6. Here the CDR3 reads CASSSLAGVGTGELFF. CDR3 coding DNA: TGTGCCAGCAGCTCCCTAGCGGGAGTCGGCACCGGGGAGCTGTTTTTT.

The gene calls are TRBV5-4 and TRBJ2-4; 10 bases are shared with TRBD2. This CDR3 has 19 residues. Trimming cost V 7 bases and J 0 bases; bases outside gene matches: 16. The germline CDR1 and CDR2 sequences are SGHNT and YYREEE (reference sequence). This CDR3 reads CASSNGGLAGVLAKNIQYF. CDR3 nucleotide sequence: TGTGCCAGCTCCAACGGGGGCCTAGCGGGGGTATTAGCCAAAAACATTCAGTACTTC.

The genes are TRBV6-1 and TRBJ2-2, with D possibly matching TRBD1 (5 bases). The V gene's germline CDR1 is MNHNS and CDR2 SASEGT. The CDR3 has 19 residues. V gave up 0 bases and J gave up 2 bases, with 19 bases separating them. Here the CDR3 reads CASSEAPMGQNYNTGELFF. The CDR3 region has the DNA TGTGCCAGCAGTGAAGCGCCTATGGGGCAAAACTACAACACCGGGGAGCTGTTTTTT.

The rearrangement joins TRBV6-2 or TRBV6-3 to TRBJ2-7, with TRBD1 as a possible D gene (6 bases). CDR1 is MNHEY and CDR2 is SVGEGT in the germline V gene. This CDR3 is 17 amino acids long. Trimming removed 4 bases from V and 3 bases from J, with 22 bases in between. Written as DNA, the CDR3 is TGTGCCAGCAGTTTAGGACAGAACAAGGGATACTTCTACGAGCAGTACTTC. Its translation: CASSLGQNKGYFYEQYF.

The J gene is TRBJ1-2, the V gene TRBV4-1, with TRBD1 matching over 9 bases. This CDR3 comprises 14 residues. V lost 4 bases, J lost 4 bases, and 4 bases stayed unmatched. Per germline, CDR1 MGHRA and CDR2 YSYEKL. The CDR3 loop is CASSPDRGGYGYTF. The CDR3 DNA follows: TGCGCCAGCAGCCCGGACAGGGGTGGCTATGGCTACACCTTC.

The CDR3 nucleotides are TGTGCCAGTAGTATGGGACAACTTTTGAACACTGAAGCTTTCTTT. Its protein product is CASSMGQLLNTEAFF. The V gene is TRBV19, the J gene TRBJ1-1, with D possibly TRBD1 on 6 matching bases. The CDR3 has 15 residues. V lost 3 bases to trimming and J lost 0 bases, with 11 bases between them. The germline gives CDR1 LNHDA, CDR2 SQIVND (reference sequence).

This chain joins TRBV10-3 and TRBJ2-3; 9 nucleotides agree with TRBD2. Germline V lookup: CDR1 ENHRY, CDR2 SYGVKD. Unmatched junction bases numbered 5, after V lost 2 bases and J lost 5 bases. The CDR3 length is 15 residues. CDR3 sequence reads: CAISEASGVGDTQYF. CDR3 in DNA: TGTGCCATCAGTGAGGCTAGCGGGGTAGGAGATACGCAGTATTTT.

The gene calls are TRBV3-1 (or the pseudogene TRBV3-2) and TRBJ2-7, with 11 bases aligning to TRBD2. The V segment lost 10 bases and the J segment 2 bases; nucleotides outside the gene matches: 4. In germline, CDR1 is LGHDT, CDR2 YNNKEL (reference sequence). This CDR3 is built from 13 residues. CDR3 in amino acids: CANGTSGPYEQYF. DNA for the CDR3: TGTGCCAACGGGACTAGCGGCCCCTACGAGCAGTACTTC.

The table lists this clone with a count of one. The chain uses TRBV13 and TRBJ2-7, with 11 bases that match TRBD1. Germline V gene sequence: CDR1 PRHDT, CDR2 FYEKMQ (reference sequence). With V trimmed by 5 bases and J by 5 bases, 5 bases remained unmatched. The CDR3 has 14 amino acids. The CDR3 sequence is CASSVRDRGDEQYF. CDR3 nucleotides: TGTGCCAGCAGCGTCCGGGACAGGGGGGACGAGCAGTACTTC.

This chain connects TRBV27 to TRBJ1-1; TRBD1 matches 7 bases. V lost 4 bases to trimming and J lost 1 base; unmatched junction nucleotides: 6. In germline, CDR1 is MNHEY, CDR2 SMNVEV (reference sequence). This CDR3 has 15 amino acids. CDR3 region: CASSSSGTANTEAFF. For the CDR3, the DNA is TGTGCCAGCAGTTCATCCGGGACAGCGAACACTGAAGCTTTCTTT.

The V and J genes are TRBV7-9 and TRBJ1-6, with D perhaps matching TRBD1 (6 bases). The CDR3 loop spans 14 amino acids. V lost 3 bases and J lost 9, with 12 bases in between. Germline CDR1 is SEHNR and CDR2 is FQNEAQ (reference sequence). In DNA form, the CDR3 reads TGTGCCAGCAGCTTCACAGGGTATGGTTCACCCCTCCACTTT. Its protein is CASSFTGYGSPLHF.

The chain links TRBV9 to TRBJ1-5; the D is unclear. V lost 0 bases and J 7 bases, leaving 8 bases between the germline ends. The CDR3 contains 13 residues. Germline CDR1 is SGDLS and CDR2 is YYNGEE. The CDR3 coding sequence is TGTGCCAGCAGCGTAGATGCAGAACAGCCCCAGCATTTT. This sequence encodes CASSVDAEQPQHF.

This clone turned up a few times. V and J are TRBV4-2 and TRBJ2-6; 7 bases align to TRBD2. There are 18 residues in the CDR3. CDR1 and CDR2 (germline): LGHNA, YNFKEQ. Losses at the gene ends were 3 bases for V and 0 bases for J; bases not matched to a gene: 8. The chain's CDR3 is CASSQAWEGPSGANVLTF. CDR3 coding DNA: TGTGCCAGCAGCCAGGCTTGGGAGGGCCCCTCTGGGGCCAACGTCCTGACTTTC.

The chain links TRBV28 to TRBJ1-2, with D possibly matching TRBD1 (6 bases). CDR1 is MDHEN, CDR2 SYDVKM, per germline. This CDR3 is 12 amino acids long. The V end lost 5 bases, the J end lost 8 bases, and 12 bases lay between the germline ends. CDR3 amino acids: CASSNRVKGYTF. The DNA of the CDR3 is TGTGCCAGCAGTAACAGGGTTAAAGGCTACACCTTC.

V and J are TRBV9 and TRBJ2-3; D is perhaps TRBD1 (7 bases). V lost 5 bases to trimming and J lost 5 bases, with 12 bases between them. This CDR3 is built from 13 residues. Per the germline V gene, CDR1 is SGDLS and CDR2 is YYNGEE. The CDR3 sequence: CASRRGTEDTQYF. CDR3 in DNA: TGTGCCAGCAGGCGCGGGACAGAAGATACGCAGTATTTT.

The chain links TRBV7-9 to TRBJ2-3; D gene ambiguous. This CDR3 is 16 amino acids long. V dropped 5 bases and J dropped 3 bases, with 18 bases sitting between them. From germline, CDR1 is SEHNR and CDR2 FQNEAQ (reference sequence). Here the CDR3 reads CASSPSGGWRTDTQYF. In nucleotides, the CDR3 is TGTGCCAGCAGCCCAAGTGGTGGGTGGAGAACAGATACGCAGTATTTT.

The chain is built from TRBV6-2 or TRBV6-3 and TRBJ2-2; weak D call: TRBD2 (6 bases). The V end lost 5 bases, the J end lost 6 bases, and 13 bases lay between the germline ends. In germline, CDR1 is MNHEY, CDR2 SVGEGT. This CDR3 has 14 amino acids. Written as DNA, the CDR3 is TGTGCCAGCAGTAGTGGGGGGTACTCCGGGGAGCTGTTTTTT. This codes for CASSSGGYSGELFF.

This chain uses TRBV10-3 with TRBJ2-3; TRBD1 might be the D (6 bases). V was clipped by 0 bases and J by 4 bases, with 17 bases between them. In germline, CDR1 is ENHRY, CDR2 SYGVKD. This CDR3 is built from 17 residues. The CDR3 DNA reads TGTGCCATCAGTGAGTCGAGCGGTGGGGGCCTCCCAGATACGCAGTATTTT. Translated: CAISESSGGGLPDTQYF.

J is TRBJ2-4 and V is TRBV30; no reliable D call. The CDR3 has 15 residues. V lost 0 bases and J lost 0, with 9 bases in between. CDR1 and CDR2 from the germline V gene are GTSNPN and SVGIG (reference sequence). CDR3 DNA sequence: TGTGCCTGGAGTGTCGGAGTACTAGCCAAAAACATTCAGTACTTC. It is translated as CAWSVGVLAKNIQYF.

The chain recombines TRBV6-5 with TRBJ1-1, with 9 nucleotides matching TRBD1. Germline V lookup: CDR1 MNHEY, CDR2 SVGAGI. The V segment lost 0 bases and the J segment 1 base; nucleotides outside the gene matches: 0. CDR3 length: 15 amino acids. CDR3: CASSYSGQGNTEAFF. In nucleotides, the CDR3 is TGTGCCAGCAGTTACTCGGGACAGGGGAACACTGAAGCTTTCTTT.